This T cell receptor beta chain was sequenced during a study of T cells in Graves' hyperthyroidism and ophthalmopathy. Study-level results: Stable hyperthyroidism and ophthalmopathy were separated using 13 V-J signatures.

Regions amplified from RNA transcripts were the TCR beta CDR3 regions. First-round RT-PCR targeting the TCR CDR3 was performed with the HTBI primer set. TCRdb used MiXCR to reprocess the multiplex PCR reads, holding one entry per CDR3 protein. The data contain 600,000 or so distinct CDR3 sequences, roughly 46% of them singletons. V lost 4 bases and J 0 bases, leaving 13 bases between the germline ends. The germline V gene encodes CDR1 SGDLS and CDR2 YYNGEE. The CDR3 sequence is 15 residues long. The sample holds a few counts of this clonotype. Antigen specificity is unknown. This clonotype was obtained from a woman in her late teens or twenties with Graves' hyperthyroidism. What was sequenced was peripheral blood or thyroid tissue (not recorded which). The rearrangement links TRBV9 to TRBJ1-2; TRBD1 might be the D (5 bases). In DNA, the CDR3 is TGTGCCAGCAGCTATCCGGACAATTCTAACTATGGCTACACCTTC. Its translation is CASSYPDNSNYGYTF.